One and the same sample provided the 9 T cell receptor beta chains below, sequenced in a study of blood T cell repertoires in COVID-19. TCRdb keeps only in-frame clones here, not all; method: immunoSEQ multiplex PCR. The sample shows 150,000 to 200,000 clones, 75% to 85% of them seen only once. Sequencing was performed on PBMCs or T cells enriched from blood (not recorded which). All receptors derive from a man in his fifties who had recovered from COVID-19.

The CDR3: CASSEAGMVSTGELFF. Here the CDR3 DNA reads TGCGCCAGCAGCGAGGCAGGGATGGTCAGCACCGGGGAGCTGTTTTTT. The rearrangement uses TRBV5-1 and TRBJ2-2, with a weak D call TRBD1 (5 bases). This CDR3 has 16 residues. Trimming left V 4 bases short and J 4 bases short, with 17 bases between. The germline V gene encodes CDR1 SGHRS and CDR2 YFSETQ. The entire variable domain, with the rest obtained from reference TRBV5-1 and TRBJ2-2, is as follows: KAGVTQTPRYLIKTRGQQVTLSCSPISGHRSVSWYQQTPGQGLQFLFEYFSETQRNKGNFPGRFSGRQFSNSRSEMNVSTLELGDSALYLCASSEAGMVSTGELFFGEGSRLTVL.

This rearrangement joins TRBV5-4 to TRBJ1-1; D is unclear. The length of the CDR3 is 14 residues. Germline values: CDR1 SGHNT, CDR2 YYREEE (reference sequence). The V and J ends lost 3 bases and 1 base respectively, with 10 bases between them. CDR3 bases: TGTGCCAGCAGCTCTACCCAGGCGAACACTGAAGCTTTCTTT. The encoded protein is CASSSTQANTEAFF.

The chain employs TRBV2 and TRBJ2-7; TRBD2 agrees at 7 bases. V was clipped by 8 bases and J by 3 bases; unmatched bases: 4. In germline, CDR1 is SNHLY, CDR2 FYNNEI. The CDR3 totals 12 residues. The CDR3 protein is CASGRDHYEQYF. The CDR3 bases are TGTGCCAGCGGGAGGGATCACTACGAGCAGTACTTC.

The chain joins TRBV16 to TRBJ1-1; 9 nucleotides align to TRBD1. The ends lost 2 bases at V and 4 bases at J; junction bases unmatched: 2. Germline CDR1 KGHSY, CDR2 FQNENV. CDR3 length: 14 amino acids. CDR3 amino acids: CASSQVDRGTEAFF. The CDR3 bases are TGTGCCAGCAGCCAAGTGGACAGGGGCACTGAAGCTTTCTTT.

This rearrangement joins TRBV18 to TRBJ1-4; 7 bases are a match to TRBD1. The CDR3 runs 16 residues. Germline V gene sequence: CDR1 KGHSH, CDR2 LQKENI. V shed 0 bases and J 1 base; nucleotides not matched to a gene: 2. In DNA form, the CDR3 reads TGTGCCAGCTCACCACCAAACAGGGGAACTAATGAAAAACTGTTTTTT. Translating it yields CASSPPNRGTNEKLFF.

The chain recombines TRBV4-1 with TRBJ1-5; 7 bases map to TRBD1. The CDR3 sequence is 14 residues long. Per the germline V gene, CDR1 is MGHRA and CDR2 is YSYEKL. With 6 bases clipped from V and 6 bases from J, the junction kept 8 bases outside the gene matches. The CDR3 DNA is TGCGCCAGCAGGCAGGTAGGGGGCGGTCAGCCCCAGCATTTT. It translates to CASRQVGGGQPQHF.

This clone occurred once. The gene calls are TRBV5-1 and TRBJ2-1; the match to TRBD1 covers 7 bases. The germline CDR1 and CDR2 sequences are SGHRS and YFSETQ. The trim removed 4 bases at V and 7 bases at J, leaving 8 bases unmatched. The CDR3 consists of 14 residues. The CDR3 nucleotides are TGCGCCAGCAGCCCCGGAGAGACAGGGAATGAGCAGTTCTTC. Amino acid sequence: CASSPGETGNEQFF.

The chain has TRBV19 and TRBJ1-2, with TRBD1 matching 9 bases. J gave up 4 bases and V 3 bases, and 3 bases lay outside the gene matches. There are 14 residues in the CDR3. Germline lookup yields CDR1 LNHDA and CDR2 SQIVND (reference sequence). The CDR3 nucleotides are TGTGCCAGTAGTATCGACAGGGGGTTCTATGGCTACACCTTC. Protein product: CASSIDRGFYGYTF.

This clone was detected only once. The chain recombines TRBV19 with TRBJ2-1; 7 nucleotides align to TRBD2. There are 13 residues in the CDR3. Germline-derived CDR1 and CDR2 are LNHDA and SQIVND (reference sequence). After removal of 7 bases from V and 10 bases from J, the junction contained 10 bases not matched to a gene. The CDR3 nucleotides read TGTGCCAGTACCCCAGCGGGGTTACGCGAGCAGTTCTTC. It encodes CASTPAGLREQFF.